The 26 T cell receptor beta chains in this list originate from one sample, sequenced in a study of cytomegalovirus exposure and HLA in healthy donors. Vbeta (60) and Jbeta (13) primers were used in the PCR. Using immunoSEQ multiplex PCR, the repertoire was profiled, and TCRdb retains in-frame clones only, with some absent. This table has 80,000 or so clones, under 65% appearing once. Sequencing was carried out using PBMCs. All receptors come from a male donor in good health and CMV-seropositive.

The sample holds many counts of this clone. V usage is TRBV28 and J usage is TRBJ1-5, with D uncertain. The length of the CDR3 is 15 residues. The germline V gene encodes CDR1 MDHEN and CDR2 SYDVKM. The ends were cut back, 3 bases at V and 7 bases at J, with 16 bases in the middle. CDR3 DNA: TGTGCCAGCAGTTTGCGGGCCGAGGTGATCCAGCCCCAGCATTTT. Translating it yields CASSLRAEVIQPQHF.

CDR3 loop: CASSLHPDSYEQYF. The CDR3 DNA is TGCGCCAGCAGCTTGCACCCCGACAGCTACGAGCAGTACTTC. This chain joins TRBV5-1 and TRBJ2-7, with D possibly matching TRBD1 (5 bases). This CDR3 is built from 14 residues. V lost 1 base and J 3 bases, leaving 11 bases between the germline ends. The germline V gene encodes CDR1 SGHRS and CDR2 YFSETQ. Full variable domain (rest looked up from reference TRBV5-1 and TRBJ2-7): KAGVTQTPRYLIKTRGQQVTLSCSPISGHRSVSWYQQTPGQGLQFLFEYFSETQRNKGNFPGRFSGRQFSNSRSEMNVSTLELGDSALYLCASSLHPDSYEQYFGPGTRLTVT.

The gene calls are TRBV30 and TRBJ2-3; D may be TRBD2 (5 bases). With 0 bases removed from V and 0 bases from J, the gap between germline ends came to 7 bases. The CDR3 runs to 14 residues. The V gene's germline CDR1 is GTSNPN and CDR2 SVGIG (reference sequence). CDR3 DNA: TGTGCCTGGAGTGTCAGGACTAGCACAGATACGCAGTATTTT. Its protein is CAWSVRTSTDTQYF. Together with reference TRBV30 and TRBJ2-3, the CDR3 gives the full variable domain: SQTIHQWPATLVQPVGSPLSLECTVEGTSNPNLYWYRQAAGRGLQLLFYSVGIGQISSEVPQNLSASRPQDRQFILSSKKLLLSDSGFYLCAWSVRTSTDTQYFGPGTRLTVL.

The chain employs TRBV5-1 and TRBJ2-5, with TRBD2 identical over 8 bases. The CDR3 totals 14 residues. The J segment lost 3 bases and the V segment lost 2 bases, leaving 3 bases of the junction unmatched. Germline V gene lookup returns CDR1 SGHRS and CDR2 YFSETQ. The CDR3 DNA is TGCGCCAGCAGCTTCGGGGGGGCCAAAGAGACCCAGTACTTC. This codes for CASSFGGAKETQYF.

The V gene is TRBV7-2, the J gene TRBJ2-3; weak D call: TRBD1 (6 bases). The germline CDR1 and CDR2 sequences are SGHTA and FQGNSA. The CDR3 totals 13 residues. V was trimmed by 8 bases and J by 3 bases, leaving 12 bases between them. The CDR3 DNA sequence: TGTGCCAGCGGTACAGGGAATACAGATACGCAGTATTTT. Protein product: CASGTGNTDTQYF.

The V gene is TRBV7-3, the J gene TRBJ1-2, with D perhaps TRBD1 (5 bases). Germline CDR1 SGHTA, CDR2 FQGTGA. Trimming removed 0 bases at V and 4 bases at J, with 18 bases between. The CDR3 totals 17 residues. CDR3 DNA sequence: TGTGCCAGCAGCTTAACAAGGGGTGGGTCTGCCGGCTATGGCTACACCTTC. Translating it yields CASSLTRGGSAGYGYTF.

This chain joins TRBV25-1 and TRBJ1-5; D is uncertain. Trimming shortened V by 6 bases and J by 7 bases, and 16 bases separated the two germline ends. The CDR3 runs 14 residues. Per germline, CDR1 MGHDK and CDR2 SYGVNS. CDR3 sequence: CASRIKGPGQPQHF. CDR3 coding DNA: TGTGCCAGCAGAATAAAAGGCCCGGGGCAGCCCCAGCATTTT.

The V gene is TRBV6-5, the J gene TRBJ2-2, with 8 positions matching TRBD1. After removal of 8 bases from V and 0 bases from J, the junction contained 2 bases not matched to a gene. This CDR3 has 14 amino acids. Looked up from germline, CDR1 is MNHEY and CDR2 is SVGAGI. CDR3 nucleotides: TGTGCCAGCGGACAGGGATCGAACACCGGGGAGCTGTTTTTT. Translating it yields CASGQGSNTGELFF.

This clone was seen once. The chain has TRBV4-3 and TRBJ1-2; D might be TRBD1 (6 bases). The CDR3 consists of 14 residues. Germline V gene data show CDR1 as LGHNA and CDR2 as YSLEER. Between the trimmed V and J ends, which lost 0 bases and 6 bases, there was a span of 11 bases. DNA for the CDR3: TGCGCCAGCAGCCAAGATAGGACAGACGATGGCTACACCTTC. Protein product: CASSQDRTDDGYTF.

The table lists this clone with a few counts. This sequence joins TRBV4-1 and TRBJ2-5; D might be TRBD1 (5 bases). The V and J ends lost 1 base and 5 bases respectively, with 14 bases between them. The CDR3 totals 15 residues. Germline CDR1 reads MGHRA; CDR2 reads YSYEKL. This CDR3 reads CASSQALQGTETQYF. The CDR3 nucleotides read TGCGCCAGCAGCCAAGCTCTTCAGGGAACCGAGACCCAGTACTTC.

The genes are TRBV11-2 and TRBJ2-7, with TRBD2 matching over 14 bases. Unmatched junction bases numbered 16, after V lost 2 bases and J lost 7 bases. Germline V gene data show CDR1 as SGHAT and CDR2 as FQNNGV. There are 19 residues in the CDR3. DNA for the CDR3: TGTGCCAGCAGCTTACCCCCGACTAGCGGGAGGGTGGGCCCGGGGGAGCAGTACTTC. Translated, it gives CASSLPPTSGRVGPGEQYF.

The gene calls are TRBV2 and TRBJ2-1, with a tentative D call TRBD2 (6 bases). The germline V and J ends were trimmed by 6 bases and 8 bases, with 17 bases remaining between them. CDR1 SNHLY and CDR2 FYNNEI come from the germline V gene. The CDR3 length is 14 residues. CDR3 sequence (DNA): TGTGCCAGCAGAAGGAGGGGTGCCGGGGATGAGCAGTTCTTC. Amino acids: CASRRRGAGDEQFF.

The chain combines TRBV29-1 with TRBJ2-1; a possible D gene is TRBD1 (5 bases). Trimming took off 5 bases at V and 0 bases at J, with 11 bases between the two ends. CDR1 and CDR2 (germline): SQVTM, ANQGSEA. CDR3 length: 14 residues. CDR3 amino acids: CSVPRASSYNEQFF. The CDR3 nucleotides read TGCAGCGTTCCCAGGGCTAGCTCCTACAATGAGCAGTTCTTC.

The gene calls are TRBV28 and TRBJ2-3; D ambiguous. From germline, CDR1 is MDHEN and CDR2 SYDVKM. V was clipped by 2 bases and J by 1 base, with 7 bases between them. The CDR3 is 14 amino acids. CDR3 loop: CASSLAKRTDTQYF. CDR3 nucleotide sequence: TGTGCCAGCAGTTTAGCGAAGCGCACAGATACGCAGTATTTT. Full variable domain (missing parts from reference TRBV28 and TRBJ2-3): DVKVTQSSRYLVKRTGEKVFLECVQDMDHENMFWYRQDPGLGLRLIYFSYDVKMKEKGDIPEGYSVSREKKERFSLILESASTNQTSMYLCASSLAKRTDTQYFGPGTRLTVL.

J is TRBJ1-2 and V is TRBV19; D unresolved. V was cut by 6 bases and J by 4 bases, with 12 bases left in between. Germline loops: CDR1 LNHDA, CDR2 SQIVND (reference sequence). The CDR3 extends over 13 amino acids. This CDR3 reads CASSPGVAYGYTF. The CDR3 DNA is TGTGCCAGTAGCCCGGGAGTAGCCTATGGCTACACCTTC.

This clone was recorded only once. V usage is TRBV5-1 and J usage is TRBJ1-5; D possibly corresponds to TRBD1 (5 bases). This CDR3 has 13 amino acids. With 7 bases removed from V and 4 bases from J, the gap between germline ends came to 12 bases. Germline CDR1 is SGHRS and CDR2 is YFSETQ. As DNA, the CDR3 is TGCGCCAGCGCTTTAGGGGAAAATCAGCCCCAGCATTTT. This translates into CASALGENQPQHF.

The V call is TRBV27, the J call TRBJ2-2; TRBD1 might be the D (5 bases). V lost 6 bases, J lost 6 bases, and 8 bases lay in between. This CDR3 is built from 12 residues. Germline CDR1 is MNHEY and CDR2 is SMNVEV (reference sequence). The CDR3 spells CASSMGPGELFF. DNA of the CDR3: TGTGCCAGCAGCATGGGGCCCGGGGAGCTGTTTTTT.

This clone was seen a few times. The J gene is TRBJ2-1, the V gene TRBV7-9; 8 positions agree with TRBD2. The CDR3 length is 17 residues. The V and J ends lost 1 base and 7 bases, in that order; junction bases with no gene match: 12. Germline loops: CDR1 SEHNR, CDR2 FQNEAQ (reference sequence). In DNA, the CDR3 is TGTGCCAGCAGCTTAGAGGGAGGACTAGCCCGGAGTAATGAGCAGTTCTTC. This encodes CASSLEGGLARSNEQFF.

This clone was detected a few times. This chain connects TRBV5-6 to TRBJ2-5; TRBD2 matches 12 bases. Trimming at V came to 4 bases and at J to 5 bases, leaving 3 bases not matched to a gene. In germline, CDR1 is SGHDT, CDR2 YYEEEE. CDR3 length: 14 residues. DNA for the CDR3: TGTGCCAGCAGCCGGACTAGCGGGAAGGAGACCCAGTACTTC. Translating gives CASSRTSGKETQYF.

This chain connects TRBV5-1 to TRBJ2-7; 8 nucleotides line up with TRBD1. V was clipped by 3 bases and J by 0 bases; unmatched bases: 2. CDR1 is SGHRS, CDR2 YFSETQ, per germline. The length of the CDR3 is 14 residues. In DNA, the CDR3 is TGCGCCAGCAGCTCGGGGACAGGCTCCTACGAGCAGTACTTC. It is translated as CASSSGTGSYEQYF.

This chain connects TRBV27 to TRBJ1-5; D is undetermined. This CDR3 is built from 13 residues. Germline V gene data show CDR1 as MNHEY and CDR2 as SMNVEV (reference sequence). V shed 6 bases and J shed 3 bases, with 9 bases lying between them. The CDR3 is CASSPGYNQPQHF. CDR3 coding DNA: TGTGCCAGCAGCCCGGGGTACAATCAGCCCCAGCATTTT.

The chain is built from TRBV5-1 and TRBJ2-5, with 9 bases that match TRBD2. Germline loops: CDR1 SGHRS, CDR2 YFSETQ. Trimming cost V 7 bases and J 5 bases; bases outside gene matches: 9. This CDR3 comprises 14 residues. The CDR3, as DNA: TGCGCCAGCTCTACTAGCGGGCGTTCGGAGACCCAGTACTTC. Translated, it gives CASSTSGRSETQYF.

As for this clone: One end of the junction varies from germline; a read error may be responsible. This sequence joins TRBV27 and TRBJ1-2; 8 bases match TRBD1. In germline, CDR1 is MNHEY, CDR2 SMNVEV (reference sequence). The CDR3 extends over 16 amino acids. The CDR3 DNA reads as TGTGCCAGCAGTTTTTGGCAGGGGGCCCCCTCCGGTGGCCACACCTTC. Encoded protein: CASSFWQGAPSGGHTF.

The V and J genes are TRBV7-2 and TRBJ1-1; 7 positions agree with TRBD1. The CDR3 extends over 15 amino acids. Trimming took 5 bases from V and 4 from J; bases not matched to a gene: 10. CDR1 SGHTA and CDR2 FQGNSA come from the germline V gene. The CDR3 reads CASSPSTTGSTEAFF. CDR3 coding DNA: TGTGCCAGCAGCCCCTCGACGACAGGGTCCACTGAAGCTTTCTTT. Drawing the rest from reference TRBV7-2 and TRBJ1-1, the complete variable domain is GAGVSQSPSNKVTEKGKDVELRCDPISGHTALYWYRQSLGQGLEFLIYFQGNSAPDKSGLPSDRFSAERTGGSVSTLTIQRTQQEDSAVYLCASSPSTTGSTEAFFGQGTRLTVV.

The chain recombines TRBV30 with TRBJ1-1, with D uncertain. Germline CDR1 is GTSNPN and CDR2 is SVGIG (reference sequence). The CDR3 covers 14 residues. V dropped 2 bases and J dropped 2 bases, with 12 bases sitting between them. Here the CDR3 DNA reads TGTGCCTGGAGTTCTCGGAGGGAAAACACTGAAGCTTTCTTT. This encodes CAWSSRRENTEAFF. Full variable domain (missing parts from reference TRBV30 and TRBJ1-1): SQTIHQWPATLVQPVGSPLSLECTVEGTSNPNLYWYRQAAGRGLQLLFYSVGIGQISSEVPQNLSASRPQDRQFILSSKKLLLSDSGFYLCAWSSRRENTEAFFGQGTRLTVV.

This sequence joins TRBV6-1 and TRBJ1-5; D remains unclear. Per the germline V gene, CDR1 is MNHNS and CDR2 is SASEGT. Trimming pared 4 bases from V and 5 bases from J, leaving 3 bases between. This CDR3 spans 11 amino acids. As DNA, the CDR3 is TGTGCCAGCAGTGGAGATCAGCCCCAGCATTTT. Its translation is CASSGDQPQHF.